This is a list of T cell receptor beta chains from one sample in a study of shared clonotypes between healthy human individuals. The table came from immunoSEQ multiplex PCR; TCRdb's copy has only in-frame clones and leaves some out. Among a few million clones listed, approximately 96% were seen once. Sequenced sample: naive CD4+ T cells sorted from blood. Receptors originate from a man aged 18 to 30 in good health. Both conserved end residues are trimmed from each CDR3.

TRBV11-2,ASSLNPGQRNTEAF
TRBV7-2,ASSFSGAGPYNEQF
TRBV5-1,ASSEGTSVNEQF
TRBV5-1,ASSLEAGIGADTQY
TRBV2,ASSEAQLGYNSPLH
TRBV7-9,ASSVGQGKEKLF
TRBV19,ASSIGDSVLGKLF
TRBV10-2,ASSDGKGSGQPQH
TRBV21-1,ASSKEGTGGVTTNEQF
TRBV5-1,ASSLDRNTGELF
TRBV30,AWSVTNWTASSGNTIY
TRBV5-6,ASSVIGGAKAVEQY
TRBV5-1,ASSLRGLTDTQY
TRBV21-1,ASSSSGDREVYEQY